This T cell receptor (beta chain) was obtained from a study of blood T cell repertoires in COVID-19. Only in-frame clones appear in the TCRdb table, and some are missing; sequencing was by immunoSEQ multiplex PCR. Here the sample spans about 160,000 clones, about 88% being singletons. Seattle patients were enrolled during active infection and followed longitudinally. The V and J ends lost 3 bases and 4 bases, in that order; junction bases with no gene match: 9. CDR3 size: 16 residues. Germline V gives CDR1 SGHRS, CDR2 YFSETQ. Sequencing used peripheral blood. This TCR derives from a woman in her 50s with COVID-19, enrolled during active disease. The chain couples TRBV5-1 to TRBJ2-2; 7 nucleotides align to TRBD2. This CDR3 is CASSSGRRGFTGELFF. DNA of the CDR3: TGCGCCAGCAGCTCGGGAAGGCGGGGGTTCACCGGGGAGCTGTTTTTT.